This T cell receptor (beta chain) derives from a study of identifying expanded T cells in peripheral blood. Healthy donors had no documented immune events, such as infections, while sampled. In this sample, this clone turned up once. Its antigen remains unidentified. Points from the study as a whole: Differentially abundant clones: about 1.2 between replicates, 15 to 17 at approximately two weeks, 19 at four. Variance in clone template counts between two-week samples significantly increased with total template count across all healthy donors.

This CDR3 spans 14 amino acids. V lost 6 bases and J lost 4, with 16 bases in between. Germline lookup yields CDR1 SQVTM and CDR2 ANQGSEA. Sequencing used immunoSEQ multiplex PCR; TCRdb keeps in-frame clones, though not all of them. The sample consists of about 78,000 clones, approximately 84% of them appearing once. The chain has TRBV29-1 and TRBJ1-3; no definite D call. This TCR came from a person between 18 and 69 years old in good health. The sequencing input was blood. This CDR3 reads CSVADLSVGNTIYF. The CDR3, as DNA: TGCAGCGTGGCGGACTTGTCTGTCGGAAACACCATATATTTT.